This T cell receptor (beta chain) stems from a study of identical twins. Findings and limits, study-wide: Beta out-of-frame sequences displayed a weaker excess of sharing between twins. Conclusions were based on cross-sectional statistical analysis, without following the same donors.

Only healthy Caucasians were included as donors. Template switching supplied a universal primer site; unique molecular identifiers were carried on the cDNA. TCRdb called the 5' RACE reads again in MiXCR, with one record for every CDR3 protein. Among 200,000 to 300,000 distinct CDR3 sequences listed, 10% to 13% were seen once. In its sample, this clonotype was seen a few times. The antigen is unknown. CDR1 and CDR2 from the germline V gene are SGDLS and YYNGEE. The CDR3 has 15 residues. The ends lost 2 bases at V and 7 bases at J; junction bases unmatched: 3. J is TRBJ2-2 and V is TRBV9, with 12 bases identical to TRBD2. Input material: memory T cells sorted from blood. This receptor was taken from a man in his fifties or sixties in good health. This chain's CDR3 is CASSVRLAGVGELFF. CDR3 coding DNA: TGTGCCAGCAGCGTTCGACTAGCGGGAGTCGGGGAGCTGTTTTTT.